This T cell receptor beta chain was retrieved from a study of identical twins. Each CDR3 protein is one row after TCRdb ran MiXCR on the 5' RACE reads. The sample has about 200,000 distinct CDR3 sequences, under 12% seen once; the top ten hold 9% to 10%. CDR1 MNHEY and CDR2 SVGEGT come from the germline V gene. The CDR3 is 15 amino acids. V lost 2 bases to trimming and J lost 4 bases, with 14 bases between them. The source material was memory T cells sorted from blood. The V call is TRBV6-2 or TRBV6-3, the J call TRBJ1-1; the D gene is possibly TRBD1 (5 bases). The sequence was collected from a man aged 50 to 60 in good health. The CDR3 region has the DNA TGTGCCAGCAGTTACCTTGGGACTTGGAGCACTGAAGCTTTCTTT. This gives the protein CASSYLGTWSTEAFF.